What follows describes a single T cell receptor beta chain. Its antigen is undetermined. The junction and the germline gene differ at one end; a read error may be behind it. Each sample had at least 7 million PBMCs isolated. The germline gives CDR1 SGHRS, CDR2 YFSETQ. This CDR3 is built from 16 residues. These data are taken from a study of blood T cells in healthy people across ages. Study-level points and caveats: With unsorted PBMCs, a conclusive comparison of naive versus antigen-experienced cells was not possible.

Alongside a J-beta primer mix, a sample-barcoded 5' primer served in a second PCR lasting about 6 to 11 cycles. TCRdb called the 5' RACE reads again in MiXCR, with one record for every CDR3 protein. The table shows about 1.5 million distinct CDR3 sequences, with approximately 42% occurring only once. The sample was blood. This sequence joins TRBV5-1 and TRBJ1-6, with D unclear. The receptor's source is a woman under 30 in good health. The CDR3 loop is CTSSYTPGKINSPLHF. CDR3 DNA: TGCACCAGCAGCTACACCCCCGGGAAAATTAATTCACCCCTCCACTTT.